Shown below are 24 T cell receptor beta chains from a single sample sequenced in a study of long-term antiretroviral therapy in people with HIV. The assay used was immunoSEQ (version v3.0), run at survey level. Libraries were prepared by immunoSEQ multiplex PCR; TCRdb keeps only in-frame clonotypes and omits some of them. The data show around 9,600 clones, around 77% seen once. The sample in question was unsorted PBMCs, obtained 0.4 years before starting antiretroviral therapy. The receptors were sampled from a man aged 30 to 45 with HIV.

This clone appeared a single time. The genes are TRBV4-1 and TRBJ1-5; no definite D call. V was clipped by 3 bases and J by 6 bases, with 9 bases between them. The CDR3 has 13 residues. From germline, CDR1 is MGHRA and CDR2 YSYEKL. The CDR3 DNA sequence: TGCGCCAGCAGCCAGGAGGGAATTCAGCCCCAGCATTTT. It specifies CASSQEGIQPQHF.

CDR3 loop: CASIITATGVGEAFF. DNA for the CDR3: TGTGCCAGCATCATAACGGCCACAGGGGTAGGTGAAGCTTTCTTT. The gene calls are TRBV27 and TRBJ1-1; 7 bases agree with TRBD1. This CDR3 has 15 residues. Per germline, CDR1 MNHEY and CDR2 SMNVEV (reference sequence). The V segment lost 7 bases and the J segment 7 bases; nucleotides outside the gene matches: 15.

The chain recombines TRBV9 with TRBJ2-3; 15 bases are a match to TRBD2. The CDR3 loop spans 17 amino acids. V lost 3 bases and J lost 4; bases outside the gene matches: 6. Per the germline V gene, CDR1 is SGDLS and CDR2 is YYNGEE. The CDR3 region is CASSARGLAGGSDTQYF. The DNA of the CDR3 is TGTGCCAGCAGCGCCAGGGGACTAGCGGGGGGCTCAGATACGCAGTATTTT.

In this sample, this clone turned up a few times. In DNA, the CDR3 is TGTGCCAGCAGTGTCCACGAGCAGTACTTC. Translation gives CASSVHEQYF. The V and J genes are TRBV6-4 and TRBJ2-7; D not resolved. The CDR3 runs 10 residues. With 4 bases removed from V and 5 bases from J, the gap between germline ends came to 3 bases. Germline loops: CDR1 MRHNA, CDR2 SNTAGT.

This chain connects TRBV7-6 to TRBJ2-7; 7 nucleotides line up with TRBD1. CDR3 length equals 16 residues. Looked up from germline, CDR1 is SGHVS and CDR2 is FNYEAQ. Trimming cost V 1 base and J 3 bases; bases outside gene matches: 9. In DNA form, the CDR3 reads TGTGCCAGCAGCTTAGTAATAGGACAGGCTGGCTACGAGCAGTACTTC. Translating it yields CASSLVIGQAGYEQYF.

This clone appeared a few times. The gene calls are TRBV7-3 and TRBJ2-1, with 8 positions matching TRBD1. J gave up 8 bases and V 2 bases, and 8 bases lay outside the gene matches. In germline, CDR1 is SGHTA, CDR2 FQGTGA. This CDR3 comprises 15 residues. CDR3 amino acids: CASSLLGQGRDEQFF. The CDR3 DNA reads TGTGCCAGCAGCTTACTAGGACAGGGTAGGGATGAGCAGTTCTTC.

The CDR3, as DNA: TGTGCCAGCAGCTCTATGGGGAGGAAGGTCGGCTACACCTTC. The encoded protein is CASSSMGRKVGYTF. V usage is TRBV5-4 and J usage is TRBJ1-2; the D is unclear. The CDR3 is 14 amino acids. V lost 3 bases and J lost 8, with 17 bases in between. The germline CDR1 and CDR2 sequences are SGHNT and YYREEE (reference sequence).

The chain uses TRBV5-1 and TRBJ2-7; 9 bases map to TRBD1. V lost 4 bases and J lost 3; bases outside the gene matches: 8. The CDR3 sequence is 15 residues long. The germline V gene has CDR1 SGHRS and CDR2 YFSETQ. The CDR3 loop is CASSPLGTGSYEQYF. The CDR3 nucleotides read TGCGCCAGCAGCCCCCTTGGGACAGGGAGCTACGAGCAGTACTTC. Full variable domain (remainder filled in from reference TRBV5-1 and TRBJ2-7): KAGVTQTPRYLIKTRGQQVTLSCSPISGHRSVSWYQQTPGQGLQFLFEYFSETQRNKGNFPGRFSGRQFSNSRSEMNVSTLELGDSALYLCASSPLGTGSYEQYFGPGTRLTVT.

The rearrangement joins TRBV6-1 to TRBJ2-7; D may be TRBD1 (7 bases). V lost 7 bases to trimming and J lost 0 bases, with 16 bases between them. CDR1 is MNHNS and CDR2 is SASEGT in the germline V gene. The CDR3 runs 15 residues. The chain's CDR3 is CASNLGQGGSYEQYF. As DNA, the CDR3 is TGTGCCAGCAACTTGGGTCAGGGGGGCTCCTACGAGCAGTACTTC.

This chain joins TRBV20-1 and TRBJ2-1; the match to TRBD2 covers 7 bases. Germline CDR1 DFQATT, CDR2 SNEGSKA (reference sequence). The CDR3 consists of 10 residues. The junction had 5 bases not matched to a gene; V was cut back by 8 bases and J by 10 bases. CDR3 sequence: CSPLGGEQFF. DNA for the CDR3: TGCAGTCCCCTGGGGGGGGAGCAGTTCTTC.

The chain uses TRBV28 and TRBJ2-7; possibly TRBD1 for D (5 bases). V lost 6 bases, J lost 0 bases, and 12 bases lay in between. CDR1 is MDHEN and CDR2 is SYDVKM in the germline V gene. The CDR3 extends over 14 amino acids. CDR3 bases: TGTGCCAGCAGACCGACAGACCCCTCCTACGAGCAGTACTTC. Amino acids: CASRPTDPSYEQYF.

This chain links TRBV21-1 with TRBJ1-1. TRBV21-1 is a pseudogene. The CDR3 is 15 amino acids. The CDR3 here is CARNPDPPRNTEAFF. Here the CDR3 DNA reads TGTGCCAGGAATCCGGACCCCCCGAGGAACACTGAAGCTTTCTTT.

This clone was picked up a small number of times. The chain employs TRBV6-4 and TRBJ2-3, with D maybe TRBD1 (6 bases). Germline loops: CDR1 MRHNA, CDR2 SNTAGT. Trimming removed 2 bases from V and 3 bases from J, with 6 bases in between. CDR3 size: 13 residues. The CDR3 DNA sequence: TGTGCCAGCAGTGACAGGGGGACAGATACGCAGTATTTT. Amino acid sequence: CASSDRGTDTQYF.

The chain combines TRBV7-2 with TRBJ2-7; D gene ambiguous. V was trimmed by 1 base and J by 4 bases, leaving 11 bases between them. This CDR3 comprises 14 residues. Germline assignment: CDR1 SGHTA and CDR2 FQGNSA. CDR3 sequence: CASSLGRHIYEQYF. Here the CDR3 DNA reads TGTGCCAGCAGCTTAGGGAGACACATATACGAGCAGTACTTC.

This clone was seen a few times. The J gene is TRBJ2-7, the V gene TRBV27; 7 positions agree with TRBD1. Germline assignment: CDR1 MNHEY and CDR2 SMNVEV (reference sequence). The CDR3 is 15 amino acids. With 5 bases clipped from V and 3 bases from J, the junction kept 10 bases outside the gene matches. CDR3 DNA sequence: TGTGCCAGCAGTCCCAGGACAGGCTTGAGCTACGAGCAGTACTTC. It is translated as CASSPRTGLSYEQYF.

The gene calls are TRBV14 and TRBJ1-1; possible D gene TRBD1, 6 bases. V lost 0 bases and J lost 6, with 14 bases in between. The germline gives CDR1 SGHDN, CDR2 FVKESK. The CDR3 contains 15 residues. DNA of the CDR3: TGTGCCAGCAGCCAAGACGGCAGGGGTATTTCTGAAGCTTTCTTT. Protein sequence: CASSQDGRGISEAFF.

This CDR3 is CASSFTGLVNTGELFF. The DNA of the CDR3 is TGTGCCAGCAGCTTCACAGGGCTAGTGAACACCGGGGAGCTGTTTTTT. The rearrangement links TRBV5-4 to TRBJ2-2; a possible D gene is TRBD1 (6 bases). Trimming removed 2 bases at V and 1 base at J, with 12 bases between. Germline CDR1 SGHNT, CDR2 YYREEE (reference sequence). The CDR3 runs to 16 residues.

The chain employs TRBV5-1 and TRBJ2-7, with a tentative D call TRBD1 (7 bases). CDR3 length equals 14 residues. The germline CDR1 and CDR2 sequences are SGHRS and YFSETQ. V was trimmed by 0 bases and J by 3 bases, leaving 10 bases between them. The CDR3: CASSLGQGGYEQYF. CDR3 in DNA: TGCGCCAGCAGCTTGGGACAGGGAGGCTACGAGCAGTACTTC.

The gene calls are TRBV11-2 and TRBJ2-7, with D hard to call. CDR3 length: 15 residues. CDR1 and CDR2 (germline): SGHAT, FQNNGV. Trimming cost V 2 bases and J 8 bases, with 19 bases left between them. CDR3 in amino acids: CASSLLEFPGFQQYF. The CDR3 nucleotides are TGTGCCAGCAGCTTATTGGAGTTCCCCGGATTCCAGCAGTACTTC.

The chain is built from TRBV9 and TRBJ2-3; TRBD2 matches 8 bases. The germline V gene has CDR1 SGDLS and CDR2 YYNGEE. The CDR3 spans 16 residues. After removal of 0 bases from V and 6 bases from J, the junction contained 9 bases not matched to a gene. The CDR3 here is CASSVEAGGGADTQYF. For the CDR3, the DNA is TGTGCCAGCAGCGTAGAGGCGGGAGGAGGGGCGGATACGCAGTATTTT. Based on the CDR3 plus reference TRBV9 and TRBJ2-3, the full variable domain is DSGVTQTPKHLITATGQRVTLRCSPRSGDLSVYWYQQSLDQGLQFLIQYYNGEERAKGNILERFSAQQFPDLHSELNLSSLELGDSALYFCASSVEAGGGADTQYFGPGTRLTVL.

The genes are TRBV7-9 and TRBJ2-7, with D unresolved. Trimming shortened V by 1 base and J by 5 bases, and 6 bases separated the two germline ends. The germline V gene has CDR1 SEHNR and CDR2 FQNEAQ (reference sequence). CDR3 size: 12 residues. CDR3 sequence: CASSLVSDEQYF. CDR3 sequence (DNA): TGTGCCAGCAGCTTAGTTAGTGACGAGCAGTACTTC.

The chain recombines TRBV6-5 with TRBJ1-2; TRBD1 might be the D (5 bases). The CDR3 covers 12 residues. The germline V gene encodes CDR1 MNHEY and CDR2 SVGAGI. Trimming cost V 4 bases and J 2 bases, with 5 bases left between them. This CDR3 reads CASSSGNYGYTF. CDR3 coding DNA: TGTGCCAGCAGTTCAGGGAACTATGGCTACACCTTC.

The chain recombines TRBV6-5 with TRBJ1-4; no reliable D call. Between the trimmed V and J ends, which lost 3 bases and 3 bases, there was a span of 5 bases. Per germline, CDR1 MNHEY and CDR2 SVGAGI. The CDR3 runs 13 residues. CDR3 sequence reads: CASSYGANEKLFF. CDR3 nucleotides: TGTGCCAGCAGTTATGGGGCTAATGAAAAACTGTTTTTT.

V gene TRBV9 combines with J gene TRBJ2-7; 12 nucleotides line up with TRBD2. Germline CDR1 SGDLS, CDR2 YYNGEE. This CDR3 is built from 15 residues. V gave up 4 bases and J gave up 6 bases; unmatched junction bases: 8. The CDR3 spells CASSPRLAGAFEQYF. CDR3 sequence (DNA): TGTGCCAGCAGCCCCCGACTAGCGGGGGCCTTCGAGCAGTACTTC.